The 28 T cell receptor beta chains given below trace back to one sample, sequenced in a study of blood T cell repertoires in COVID-19. Assay: immunoSEQ multiplex PCR; the TCRdb copy retains only in-frame clones and omits some. Among approximately 180,000 clones listed, 60% to 80% were seen once. The material sequenced was PBMCs or T cells enriched from blood (not recorded which). These receptors were collected from a woman aged 45-60 years who had recovered from COVID-19.

The count of this clone is one. The genes are TRBV11-2 and TRBJ2-2; 7 bases map to TRBD2. Germline-derived CDR1 and CDR2 are SGHAT and FQNNGV. This CDR3 is 15 amino acids long. Trimming cost V 1 base and J 6 bases; bases outside gene matches: 5. CDR3 in DNA: TGTGCCAGCAGCTTAGTTGGCGGGAGATCCGGGGAGCTGTTTTTT. It specifies CASSLVGGRSGELFF.

The DNA for the CDR3 is TGTGCCAGCAGTCTACCTAGCGGGAGTAGGGAGCAGTACTTC. This sequence encodes CASSLPSGSREQYF. The V call is TRBV28, the J call TRBJ2-7; 10 positions match TRBD2. Germline CDR1 reads MDHEN; CDR2 reads SYDVKM. The CDR3 is 14 amino acids. With V trimmed by 5 bases and J by 7 bases, 8 bases remained unmatched.

J is TRBJ2-3 and V is TRBV9; no reliable D call. V was cut by 3 bases and J by 8 bases, with 10 bases left in between. Germline lookup yields CDR1 SGDLS and CDR2 YYNGEE. This CDR3 is 12 amino acids long. This CDR3 is CASSAERGTQYF. CDR3 sequence (DNA): TGTGCCAGCAGCGCAGAGCGAGGTACGCAGTATTTT.

This rearrangement joins TRBV5-6 to TRBJ2-7; 8 bases map to TRBD2. The J segment lost 2 bases and the V segment lost 2 bases, leaving 12 bases of the junction unmatched. Germline V CDR1 and CDR2: SGHDT, YYEEEE. The CDR3 contains 17 residues. The CDR3 nucleotides read TGTGCCAGCAGCTTCCCCTCCCGCACTAGCGGAGCCTACGAGCAGTACTTC. Its protein product is CASSFPSRTSGAYEQYF.

The chain is built from TRBV5-4 and TRBJ1-2; the D gene is possibly TRBD1 (6 bases). The length of the CDR3 is 14 residues. V was pared by 4 bases and J by 5 bases, with 15 bases between. Germline V lookup: CDR1 SGHNT, CDR2 YYREEE (reference sequence). The CDR3 region is CASSDRQEIYGYTF. The CDR3 DNA follows: TGTGCCAGCAGCGACCGACAGGAAATTTATGGCTACACCTTC.

The V call is TRBV2, the J call TRBJ2-1; 14 bases are shared with TRBD2. Germline CDR1 SNHLY, CDR2 FYNNEI. V was clipped by 6 bases and J by 10 bases; unmatched bases: 5. This CDR3 is built from 14 residues. CDR3 sequence: CASRGTSGSSEQFF. The CDR3 DNA reads as TGTGCCAGCAGGGGGACTAGCGGGAGTAGCGAGCAGTTCTTC.

This chain joins TRBV9 and TRBJ1-2, with D hard to call. The germline V and J ends were trimmed by 0 bases and 7 bases, with 16 bases remaining between them. The CDR3 loop spans 15 amino acids. CDR1 is SGDLS, CDR2 YYNGEE, per germline. The CDR3: CASSVEAGSQVGYTF. DNA for the CDR3: TGTGCCAGCAGCGTAGAGGCAGGTTCCCAAGTTGGCTACACCTTC.

This clone was seen just once. The rearrangement links TRBV3-1 (or the pseudogene TRBV3-2) to TRBJ2-3, with 13 bases fitting TRBD2. Germline V gene lookup returns CDR1 LGHDT and CDR2 YNNKEL (reference sequence). This CDR3 is 18 amino acids long. Trimming took 5 bases from V and 1 from J; bases not matched to a gene: 9. Here the CDR3 reads CASSARGLAGVGTDTQYF. For the CDR3, the DNA is TGTGCCAGCAGCGCACGCGGACTAGCGGGAGTCGGCACAGATACGCAGTATTTT.

There are a few counts of this clone. DNA for the CDR3: TGTGCCAGCAGCCTGAGCAACTCTGGGGCCAACGTCCTGACTTTC. Translated: CASSLSNSGANVLTF. This sequence joins TRBV9 and TRBJ2-6, with D unresolved. This CDR3 comprises 15 residues. V was clipped by 4 bases and J by 0 bases, with 8 bases between them. Germline lookup yields CDR1 SGDLS and CDR2 YYNGEE.

The chain employs TRBV7-2 and TRBJ2-2, with TRBD2 matching 9 bases. The CDR3 sequence is 16 residues long. V dropped 3 bases and J dropped 3; count of bases not matched to a gene: 5. Germline-derived CDR1 and CDR2 are SGHTA and FQGNSA. The CDR3 nucleotides read TGTGCCAGCAGCTTTGGCGGGAGGGCTGACACCGGGGAGCTGTTTTTT. Residues: CASSFGGRADTGELFF.

The V gene is TRBV19, the J gene TRBJ1-5, with 7 bases fitting TRBD1. The CDR3 has 15 amino acids. The germline V gene encodes CDR1 LNHDA and CDR2 SQIVND (reference sequence). Trimming at V came to 3 bases and at J to 4 bases, leaving 6 bases not matched to a gene. The CDR3 is CASSILGQQNQPQHF. As DNA, the CDR3 is TGTGCCAGTAGTATCTTGGGACAGCAAAATCAGCCCCAGCATTTT.

This clone was found a few times. J is TRBJ2-1 and V is TRBV24-1, with D possibly TRBD2 on 6 matching bases. The germline CDR1 and CDR2 sequences are KGHDR and SFDVKD. Trimming took 4 bases from V and 0 from J, leaving 18 bases between them. The CDR3 runs 18 residues. CDR3 nucleotides: TGTGCCACCAGTGACCCCAGGGCTAGCGTGAGCTCCTACAATGAGCAGTTCTTC. Translating gives CATSDPRASVSSYNEQFF.

This clone was seen repeatedly, ten times or more. The chain combines TRBV2 with TRBJ2-7; D is possibly TRBD1 (6 bases). Germline V gene sequence: CDR1 SNHLY, CDR2 FYNNEI. The CDR3 extends over 14 amino acids. V lost 4 bases and J lost 0, with 10 bases in between. The CDR3 protein is CASSAPDSSYEQYF. DNA of the CDR3: TGTGCCAGCAGTGCCCCGGACAGCTCCTACGAGCAGTACTTC.

This chain uses TRBV5-1 with TRBJ2-5; 9 bases map to TRBD2. CDR1 is SGHRS and CDR2 is YFSETQ in the germline V gene. This CDR3 has 14 amino acids. V shed 2 bases and J 5 bases; nucleotides not matched to a gene: 4. CDR3 coding DNA: TGCGCCAGCAGCTTTAGCGGGGGTTCTGAGACCCAGTACTTC. Protein: CASSFSGGSETQYF.

This chain connects TRBV5-1 to TRBJ1-3; 7 bases are a match to TRBD1. The germline CDR1 and CDR2 sequences are SGHRS and YFSETQ. This CDR3 comprises 16 residues. Germline trimming cut 4 bases from V and 2 bases from J; bases unmatched to any gene: 9. As DNA, the CDR3 is TGCGCCAGCAGCACGACCCTAGGGGGCGCTGGAAACACCATATATTTT. It specifies CASSTTLGGAGNTIYF.

The chain carries TRBV7-2 and TRBJ2-7; 12 nucleotides agree with TRBD1. The CDR3 spans 16 residues. The ends lost 3 bases at V and 7 bases at J; junction bases unmatched: 10. Germline CDR1 SGHTA, CDR2 FQGNSA. The CDR3 region is CASSFPRGQGAGEQYF. As DNA, the CDR3 is TGTGCCAGCAGCTTCCCGAGGGGACAGGGGGCGGGGGAGCAGTACTTC.

The rearrangement links TRBV7-9 to TRBJ1-2, with TRBD1 as a possible D gene (6 bases). This CDR3 has 16 residues. The germline gives CDR1 SEHNR, CDR2 FQNEAQ (reference sequence). Trimming shortened V by 1 base and J by 0 bases, and 12 bases separated the two germline ends. The CDR3 reads CASSLDGTLTNYGYTF. CDR3 nucleotides: TGTGCCAGCAGCTTAGATGGGACACTAACTAACTATGGCTACACCTTC.

V and J are TRBV5-1 and TRBJ2-1; 12 bases agree with TRBD1. CDR3 length equals 15 residues. The V and J ends lost 4 bases and 5 bases, in that order; junction bases with no gene match: 4. From germline, CDR1 is SGHRS and CDR2 YFSETQ. The chain's CDR3 is CASSLGQGAHNEQFF. In nucleotides, the CDR3 is TGCGCCAGCAGCCTGGGACAGGGGGCACACAATGAGCAGTTCTTC.

The chain recombines TRBV5-1 with TRBJ2-3; 7 bases fit TRBD2. The V segment lost 4 bases and the J segment 1 base; nucleotides outside the gene matches: 12. In germline, CDR1 is SGHRS, CDR2 YFSETQ. The CDR3 sequence is 17 residues long. CDR3 in amino acids: CASSSGISSGRTDTQYF. The CDR3 DNA reads as TGCGCCAGCAGCAGCGGGATTAGTAGCGGGCGCACAGATACGCAGTATTTT.

The sample holds one count of this clone. The chain links TRBV4-1 to TRBJ2-1; 14 bases map to TRBD2. This CDR3 comprises 17 residues. V was pared by 0 bases and J by 5 bases, with 3 bases of the junction left unmatched. Germline-derived CDR1 and CDR2 are MGHRA and YSYEKL. The CDR3 DNA reads TGCGCCAGCAGCCAAGAGGGACTAGCGGGAGTCAACAATGAGCAGTTCTTC. This sequence encodes CASSQEGLAGVNNEQFF.

The chain combines TRBV6-1 with TRBJ1-2; 7 bases fit TRBD1. Per germline, CDR1 MNHNS and CDR2 SASEGT. This CDR3 region has 17 residues. Trimming cost V 1 base and J 6 bases; bases outside gene matches: 14. The CDR3 loop is CASSEVGAAEGGHGYTF. CDR3 sequence (DNA): TGTGCCAGCAGTGAAGTTGGGGCCGCGGAAGGGGGCCATGGCTACACCTTC.

This clone was seen a handful of times. This sequence joins TRBV7-9 and TRBJ2-7; 7 bases are shared with TRBD2. The germline gives CDR1 SEHNR, CDR2 FQNEAQ (reference sequence). The CDR3 has 14 residues. Losses at the gene ends were 1 base for V and 5 bases for J; bases not matched to a gene: 5. This CDR3 is CASSLVGGSHEQYF. The CDR3 DNA follows: TGTGCCAGCAGCTTAGTGGGGGGGAGTCACGAGCAGTACTTC.

This clone has just a few counts. This sequence joins TRBV5-4 and TRBJ1-3; D remains ambiguous. The CDR3 is made up of 16 amino acids. The ends were cut back, 7 bases at V and 0 bases at J, with 17 bases in the middle. CDR1 SGHNT and CDR2 YYREEE come from the germline V gene (reference sequence). The CDR3, as DNA: TGTGCCAGCCGGTCGGGTCCGGGAGTCTCTGGAAACACCATATATTTT. This encodes CASRSGPGVSGNTIYF.

The chain uses TRBV24-1 and TRBJ1-4, with TRBD1 matching 9 bases. V shed 9 bases and J 7 bases; nucleotides not matched to a gene: 8. This CDR3 spans 14 amino acids. CDR1 and CDR2 (germline): KGHDR, SFDVKD. DNA for the CDR3: TGTGCCACCTCACCCGGGACAGGGAGTGAAAAACTGTTTTTT. Protein sequence: CATSPGTGSEKLFF.

The J gene is TRBJ2-3, the V gene TRBV27, with TRBD2 matching 8 bases. CDR1 and CDR2 (germline): MNHEY, SMNVEV (reference sequence). The CDR3 covers 17 residues. V shed 5 bases and J 0 bases; nucleotides not matched to a gene: 10. The CDR3 nucleotides are TGTGCCAGCAGTCGTATTCCTAGCGGGCCTAGCACAGATACGCAGTATTTT. As protein: CASSRIPSGPSTDTQYF.

This rearrangement joins TRBV28 to TRBJ1-4; a weak D match, TRBD1 (6 bases). The V gene lost 3 bases and the J gene lost 8 bases, with 16 bases spanning the gap. Per germline, CDR1 MDHEN and CDR2 SYDVKM. The CDR3 runs 15 residues. The CDR3 DNA sequence: TGTGCCAGCAGTTTTCGACGGACAGTTCTAGAAAAACTGTTTTTT. It specifies CASSFRRTVLEKLFF.

The rearrangement uses TRBV30 and TRBJ2-7; TRBD2 might be the D (6 bases). V shed 0 bases and J shed 3 bases, with 12 bases lying between them. CDR1 and CDR2 from the germline V gene are GTSNPN and SVGIG (reference sequence). CDR3 length equals 14 residues. CDR3 nucleotides: TGTGCCTGGAGTGTACTAGCCCGGGGCTACGAGCAGTACTTC. Protein product: CAWSVLARGYEQYF. The entire variable domain, with the rest obtained from reference TRBV30 and TRBJ2-7, is as follows: SQTIHQWPATLVQPVGSPLSLECTVEGTSNPNLYWYRQAAGRGLQLLFYSVGIGQISSEVPQNLSASRPQDRQFILSSKKLLLSDSGFYLCAWSVLARGYEQYFGPGTRLTVT.

This clone appeared a few times. This sequence joins TRBV7-2 and TRBJ2-5, with 8 bases that match TRBD2. The CDR3 length is 15 residues. Germline values: CDR1 SGHTA, CDR2 FQGNSA. The ends lost 4 bases at V and 7 bases at J; junction bases unmatched: 11. CDR3 nucleotides: TGTGCCAGCAGCTCCGGGACTAGGGGGGCTGGGACCCAGTACTTC. It encodes CASSSGTRGAGTQYF.